This TCR beta chain was documented in a study of CD8 T cells in Susac syndrome. RNA, at roughly 0.45 to 1 ug, was reverse transcribed with random hexamers. TCRdb passed the immunoSEQ multiplex PCR reads through MiXCR, listing each CDR3 protein once. The data contain 130,000 to 150,000 distinct CDR3 sequences, approximately 94% of them seen just once; the ten biggest clones take up 0.065% to 0.1%. Germline V lookup: CDR1 SGHRS, CDR2 YFSETQ. V was clipped by 2 bases and J by 14 bases, with 20 bases between them. This CDR3 comprises 14 residues. This TCR came from a human donor in good health. Specimen: CD4+ T cells from PBMCs. The chain is built from TRBV5-1 and TRBJ2-1; D may be TRBD2 (6 bases). The CDR3 nucleotides read TGCGCCAGCAGCTTAGGCTCCCTAGGGGAGGAGAAGTTCTTC. This translates into CASSLGSLGEEKFF. The whole variable domain, filled in from reference TRBV5-1 and TRBJ2-1, reads KAGVTQTPRYLIKTRGQQVTLSCSPISGHRSVSWYQQTPGQGLQFLFEYFSETQRNKGNFPGRFSGRQFSNSRSEMNVSTLELGDSALYLCASSLGSLGEEKFFGPGTRLTVL.